This T cell receptor beta chain was retrieved from a study of blood T cells in healthy people across ages. This CDR3 is built from 17 residues. The use of a sample-barcoded 5' primer and a J-beta primer mix characterized a second PCR of about 6 to 12 cycles. TCRdb used MiXCR to reprocess the 5' RACE reads, holding one entry per CDR3 protein. The sample holds over 1.5 million distinct CDR3 sequences, about 49% seen once. V gene TRBV21-1 combines with J gene TRBJ2-7; the table's TRBD2 call for D was not verified on the DNA. TRBV21-1 is classified as a pseudogene. Material: blood. The sequence came from a woman between 35 and 50 years old in good health. The chain's CDR3 is CASSNRRGGESSYEQYF. The CDR3 coding sequence is TGTGCCAGCAGCAACCGCCGGGGAGGGGAGAGCTCCTACGAGCAGTACTTC.